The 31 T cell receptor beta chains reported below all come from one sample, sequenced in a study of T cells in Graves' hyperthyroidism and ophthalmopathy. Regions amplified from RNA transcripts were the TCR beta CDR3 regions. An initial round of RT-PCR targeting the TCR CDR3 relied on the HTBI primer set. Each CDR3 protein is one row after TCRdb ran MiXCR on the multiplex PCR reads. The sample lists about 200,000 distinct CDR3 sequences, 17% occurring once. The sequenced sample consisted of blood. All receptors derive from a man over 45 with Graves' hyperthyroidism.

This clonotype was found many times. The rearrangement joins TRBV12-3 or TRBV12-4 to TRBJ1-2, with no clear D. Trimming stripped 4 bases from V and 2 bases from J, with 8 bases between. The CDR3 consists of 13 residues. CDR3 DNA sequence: TGTGCCAGCAGTTACGGATTCAACTATGGCTACACCTTC. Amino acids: CASSYGFNYGYTF.

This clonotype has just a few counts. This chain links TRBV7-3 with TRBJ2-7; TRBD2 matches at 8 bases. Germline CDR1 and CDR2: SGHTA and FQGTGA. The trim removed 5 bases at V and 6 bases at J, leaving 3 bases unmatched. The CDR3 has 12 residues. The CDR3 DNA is TGTGCCAGCAGCCGGGGGGGGGGCGAGCAGTACTTC. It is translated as CASSRGGGEQYF. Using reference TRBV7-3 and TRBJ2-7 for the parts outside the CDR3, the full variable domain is GAGVSQTPSNKVTEKGKYVELRCDPISGHTALYWYRQSLGQGPEFLIYFQGTGAADDSGLPNDRFFAVRPEGSVSTLKIQRTERGDSAVYLCASSRGGGEQYFGPGTRLTVT.

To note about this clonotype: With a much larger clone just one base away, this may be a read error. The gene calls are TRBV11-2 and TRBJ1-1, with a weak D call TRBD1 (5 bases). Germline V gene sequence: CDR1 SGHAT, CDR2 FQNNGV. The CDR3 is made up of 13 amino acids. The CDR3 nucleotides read TGTGCCAGCAGCTTAGTTCAGGGCGCTGAAGCTCTCTTT. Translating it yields CASSLVQGAEALF.

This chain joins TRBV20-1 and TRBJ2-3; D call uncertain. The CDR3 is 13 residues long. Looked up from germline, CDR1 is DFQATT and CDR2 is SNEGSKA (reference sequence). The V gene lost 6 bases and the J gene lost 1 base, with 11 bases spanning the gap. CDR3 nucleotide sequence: TGCAGTGCAACCAAAAAAGGCACAGATACGCAGTATTTT. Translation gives CSATKKGTDTQYF.

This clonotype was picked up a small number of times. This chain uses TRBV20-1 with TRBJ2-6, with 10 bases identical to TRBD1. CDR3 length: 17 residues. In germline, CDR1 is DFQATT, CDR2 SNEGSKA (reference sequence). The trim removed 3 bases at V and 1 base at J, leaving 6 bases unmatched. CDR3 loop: CSASPGQGNSGANVLTF. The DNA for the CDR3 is TGCAGTGCTAGCCCGGGACAGGGGAATTCTGGGGCCAACGTCCTGACTTTC.

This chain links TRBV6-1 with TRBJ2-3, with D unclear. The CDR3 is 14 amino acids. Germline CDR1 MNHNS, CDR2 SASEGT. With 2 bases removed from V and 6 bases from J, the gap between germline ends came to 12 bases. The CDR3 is CASSEYRWGDTQYF. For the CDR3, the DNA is TGTGCCAGCAGTGAATATCGCTGGGGTGATACGCAGTATTTT.

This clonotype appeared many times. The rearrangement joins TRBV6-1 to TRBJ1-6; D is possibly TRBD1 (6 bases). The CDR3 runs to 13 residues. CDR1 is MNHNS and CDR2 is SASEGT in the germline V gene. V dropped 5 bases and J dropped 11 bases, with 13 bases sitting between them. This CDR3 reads CASSSEGGAPLHF. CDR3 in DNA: TGTGCCAGCAGTTCGGAGGGGGGTGCACCCCTCCACTTT.

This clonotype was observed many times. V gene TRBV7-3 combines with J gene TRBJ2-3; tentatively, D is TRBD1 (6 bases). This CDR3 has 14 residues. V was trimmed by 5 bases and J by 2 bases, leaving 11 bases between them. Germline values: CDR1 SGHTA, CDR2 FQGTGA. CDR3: CASSQTGYTDTQYF. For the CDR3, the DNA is TGTGCCAGCAGCCAGACAGGATACACAGATACGCAGTATTTT.

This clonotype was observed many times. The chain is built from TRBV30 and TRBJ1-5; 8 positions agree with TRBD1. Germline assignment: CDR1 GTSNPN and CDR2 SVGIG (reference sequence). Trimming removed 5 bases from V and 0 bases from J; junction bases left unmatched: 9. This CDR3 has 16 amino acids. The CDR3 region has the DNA TGTGCCTGGGCCGGGACAGGACTTGTTAGCAATCAGCCCCAGCATTTT. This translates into CAWAGTGLVSNQPQHF.

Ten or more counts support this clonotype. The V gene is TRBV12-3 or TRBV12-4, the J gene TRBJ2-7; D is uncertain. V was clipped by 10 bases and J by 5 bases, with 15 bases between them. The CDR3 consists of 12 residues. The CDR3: CAIDVGSHEQYF. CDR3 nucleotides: TGTGCCATCGATGTGGGGTCCCACGAGCAGTACTTC.

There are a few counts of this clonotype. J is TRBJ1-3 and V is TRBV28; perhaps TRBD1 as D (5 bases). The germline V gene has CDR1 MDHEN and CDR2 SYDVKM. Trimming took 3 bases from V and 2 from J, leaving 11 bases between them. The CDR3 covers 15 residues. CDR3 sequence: CASSFFSGTGNTIYF. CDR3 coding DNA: TGTGCCAGCAGTTTTTTTTCAGGGACTGGAAACACCATATATTTT.

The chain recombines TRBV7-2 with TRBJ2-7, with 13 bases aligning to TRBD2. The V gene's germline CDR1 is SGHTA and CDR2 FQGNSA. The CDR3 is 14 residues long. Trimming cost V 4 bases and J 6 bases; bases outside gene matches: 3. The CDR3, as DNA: TGTGCCAGCAGCTATTGGACTAGCGGGAGCGAGCAGTACTTC. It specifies CASSYWTSGSEQYF.

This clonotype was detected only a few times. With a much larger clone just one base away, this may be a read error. The CDR3 protein is CASHRGLGNTEASF. Written as DNA, the CDR3 is TGTGCCTCCCACCGGGGGCTAGGGAACACTGAAGCTTCCTTT. The chain has TRBV30 and TRBJ1-1, with D possibly TRBD1 on 6 matching bases. Germline V gene lookup returns CDR1 GTSNPN and CDR2 SVGIG (reference sequence). There are 14 residues in the CDR3.

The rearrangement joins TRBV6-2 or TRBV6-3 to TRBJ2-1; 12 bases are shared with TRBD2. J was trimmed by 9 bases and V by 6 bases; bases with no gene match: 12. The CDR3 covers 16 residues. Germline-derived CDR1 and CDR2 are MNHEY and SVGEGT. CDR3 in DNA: TGTGCCAGCAGCCAGACCCGGGGACTAGCGGGTAGTGAGCAGTTCTTC. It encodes CASSQTRGLAGSEQFF.

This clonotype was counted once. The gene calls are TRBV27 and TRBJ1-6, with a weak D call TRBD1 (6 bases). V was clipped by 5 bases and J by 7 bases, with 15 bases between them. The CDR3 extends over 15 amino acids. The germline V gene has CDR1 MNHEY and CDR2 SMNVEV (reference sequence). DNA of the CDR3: TGTGCCAGCAGTCCCGGAGACAGGCAGAATTCACCCCTCCACTTT. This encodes CASSPGDRQNSPLHF.

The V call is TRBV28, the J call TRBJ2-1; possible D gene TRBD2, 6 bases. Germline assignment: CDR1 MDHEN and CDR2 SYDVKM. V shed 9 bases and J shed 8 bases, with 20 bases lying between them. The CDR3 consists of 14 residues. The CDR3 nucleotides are TGTGCCAGTATGAGACCGGGACTTTCATATGAGCAGTTCTTC. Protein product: CASMRPGLSYEQFF.

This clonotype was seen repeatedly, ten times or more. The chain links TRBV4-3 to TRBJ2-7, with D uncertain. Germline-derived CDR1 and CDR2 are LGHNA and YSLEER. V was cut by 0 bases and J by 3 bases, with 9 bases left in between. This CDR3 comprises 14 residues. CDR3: CASSQEVSDYEQYF. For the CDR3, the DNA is TGCGCCAGCAGCCAAGAGGTGTCGGACTACGAGCAGTACTTC.

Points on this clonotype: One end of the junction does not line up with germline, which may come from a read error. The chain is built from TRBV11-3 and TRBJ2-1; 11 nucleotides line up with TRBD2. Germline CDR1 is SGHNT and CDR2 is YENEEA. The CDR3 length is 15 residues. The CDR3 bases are TGTGTCAGCAGGAGGACTAGCGGGTCGAGGAATGGGCAGTTCTTC. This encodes CVSRRTSGSRNGQFF.

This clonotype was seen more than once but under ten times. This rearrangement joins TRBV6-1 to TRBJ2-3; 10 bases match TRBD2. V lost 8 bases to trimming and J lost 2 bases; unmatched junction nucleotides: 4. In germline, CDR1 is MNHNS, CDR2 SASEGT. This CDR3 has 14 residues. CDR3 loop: CASRTSGSTDTQYF. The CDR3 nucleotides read TGTGCCAGCCGGACTAGCGGTTCCACAGATACGCAGTATTTT.

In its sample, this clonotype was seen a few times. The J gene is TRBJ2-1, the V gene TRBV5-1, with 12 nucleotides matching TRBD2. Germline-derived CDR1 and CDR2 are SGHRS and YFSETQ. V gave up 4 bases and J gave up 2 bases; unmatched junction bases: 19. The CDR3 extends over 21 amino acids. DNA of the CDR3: TGCGCCAGCAGCACACAGCCACTAGAACTAGCGGGAGGATCCACCTACAATGAGCAGTTCTTC. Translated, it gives CASSTQPLELAGGSTYNEQFF.

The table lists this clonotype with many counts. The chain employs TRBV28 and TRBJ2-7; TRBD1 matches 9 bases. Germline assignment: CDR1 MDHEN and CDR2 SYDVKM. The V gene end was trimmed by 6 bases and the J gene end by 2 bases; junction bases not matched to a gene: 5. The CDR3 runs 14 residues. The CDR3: CASRDRGRPYEQYF. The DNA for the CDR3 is TGTGCCAGCAGGGACAGGGGAAGGCCCTACGAGCAGTACTTC.

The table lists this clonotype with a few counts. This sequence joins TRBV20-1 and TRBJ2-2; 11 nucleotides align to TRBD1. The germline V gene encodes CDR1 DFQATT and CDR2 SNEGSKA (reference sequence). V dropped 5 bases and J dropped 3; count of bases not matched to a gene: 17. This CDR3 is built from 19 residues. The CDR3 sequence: CSAWDRGVLAGRHTGELFF. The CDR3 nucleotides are TGCAGTGCTTGGGACAGGGGGGTGCTAGCGGGACGACACACCGGGGAGCTGTTTTTT.

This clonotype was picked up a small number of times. CDR3 region: CASSVVAGSYNEQFF. The CDR3 coding sequence is TGTGCCAGCAGCGTAGTGGCGGGATCTTACAATGAGCAGTTCTTC. This chain uses TRBV9 with TRBJ2-1, with a tentative D call TRBD2 (6 bases). Germline CDR1 is SGDLS and CDR2 is YYNGEE. The CDR3 runs 15 residues. V dropped 0 bases and J dropped 4 bases, with 11 bases sitting between them.

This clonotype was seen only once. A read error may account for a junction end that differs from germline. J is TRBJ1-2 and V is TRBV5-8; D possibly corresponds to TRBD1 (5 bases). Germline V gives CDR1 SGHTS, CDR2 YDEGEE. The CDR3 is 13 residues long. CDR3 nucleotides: TGTGTCAGCAACCACTGGGGGGTCCCCGGCTACACCTTC. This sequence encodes CVSNHWGVPGYTF.

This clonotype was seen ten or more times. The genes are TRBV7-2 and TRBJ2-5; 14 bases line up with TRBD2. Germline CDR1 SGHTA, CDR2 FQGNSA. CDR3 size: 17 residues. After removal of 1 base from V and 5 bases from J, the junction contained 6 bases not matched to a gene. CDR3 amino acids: CASSLGTSGRWRETQYF. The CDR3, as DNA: TGTGCCAGCAGCTTAGGGACTAGCGGGAGGTGGCGGGAGACCCAGTACTTC.

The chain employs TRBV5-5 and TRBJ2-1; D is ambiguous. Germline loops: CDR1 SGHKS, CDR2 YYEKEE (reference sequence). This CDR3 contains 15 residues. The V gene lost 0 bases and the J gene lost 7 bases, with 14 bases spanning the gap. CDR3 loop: CASSLALGSFNEQFF. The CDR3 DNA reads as TGTGCCAGCAGCTTGGCTCTGGGTAGTTTTAATGAGCAGTTCTTC.

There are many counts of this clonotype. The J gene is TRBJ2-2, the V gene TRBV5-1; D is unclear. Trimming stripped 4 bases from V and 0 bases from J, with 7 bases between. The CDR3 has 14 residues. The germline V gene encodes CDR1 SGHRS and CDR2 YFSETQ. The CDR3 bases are TGCGCCAGCAGCCAAAGATCGAACACCGGGGAGCTGTTTTTT. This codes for CASSQRSNTGELFF.

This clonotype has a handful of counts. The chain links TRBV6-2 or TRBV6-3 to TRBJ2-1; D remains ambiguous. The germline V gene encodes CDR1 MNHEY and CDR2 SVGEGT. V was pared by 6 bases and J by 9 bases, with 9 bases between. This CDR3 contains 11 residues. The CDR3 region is CASRFLFEQFF. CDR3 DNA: TGTGCCAGCAGATTTCTTTTTGAGCAGTTCTTC.

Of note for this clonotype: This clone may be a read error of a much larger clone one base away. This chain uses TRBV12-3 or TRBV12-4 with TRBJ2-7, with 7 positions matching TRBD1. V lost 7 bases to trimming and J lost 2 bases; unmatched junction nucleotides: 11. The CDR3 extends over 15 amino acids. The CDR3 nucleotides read TGTGCCAGCAATATGACAGGGAAGTTACCCTACGAGCAGTACTTC. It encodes CASNMTGKLPYEQYF.

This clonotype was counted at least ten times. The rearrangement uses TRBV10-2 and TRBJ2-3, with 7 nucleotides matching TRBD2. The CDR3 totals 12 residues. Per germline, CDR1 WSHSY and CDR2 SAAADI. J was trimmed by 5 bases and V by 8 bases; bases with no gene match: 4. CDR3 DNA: TGCGCCAGCTGTTGGACTAGAGATACGCAGTATTTT. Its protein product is CASCWTRDTQYF.

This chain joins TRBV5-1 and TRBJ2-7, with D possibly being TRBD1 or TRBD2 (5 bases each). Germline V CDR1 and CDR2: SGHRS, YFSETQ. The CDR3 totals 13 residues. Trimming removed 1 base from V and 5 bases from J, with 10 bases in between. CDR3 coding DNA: TGCGCCAGCAGCTTGAGTGGGGGAAACGAGCAGTACTTC. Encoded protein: CASSLSGGNEQYF.